This is a list of T cell receptor beta chains from one sample in a study of beta chain features in type 1 diabetes. Some clones are missing from TCRdb's copy, which holds only in-frame ones; the method was immunoSEQ multiplex PCR. The sample lists about 700,000 clones; about an eighth were seen once. The specimen sequenced was naive CD4+ T cells from blood. The origin of the receptors is a man aged 18 to 30 with type 1 diabetes. CDR3s include the opening cysteine and the closing phenylalanine or tryptophan. A D gene is named only where the DNA matches it firmly. Rows give clone size only sometimes, using once, few, many, or a class for an expanded clone.

TRBV20-1,few,TRBJ2-5,.,TGCGGCGGACAGATCTCAGAGACCCAGTACTTC,CGGQISETQYF
TRBV30,.,TRBJ2-7,TRBD2,TGTGCCGTGGGGGGAGGGCTAAACTACGAGCAGTACTTC,CAVGGGLNYEQYF
TRBV6-5,few,TRBJ1-6,.,TGTGCCAGCAGTCCACAGGGTTCCTATAATTCACCCCTCCACTTT,CASSPQGSYNSPLHF
TRBV27,.,TRBJ2-3,TRBD2,TGTGCCAGCAGACGTCTCCTAGCGGGGGGACTCACAGATACGCAGTATTTT,CASRRLLAGGLTDTQYF
TRBV28,.,TRBJ2-5,.,TGTGCCAGCAGTCAGCCCCTCGGACGCAAAGAGACCCAGTACTTC,CASSQPLGRKETQYF
TRBV20-1,few,TRBJ1-2,.,TGCAGTGCTAGAGATCGGGCAGGGCACACCTTC,CSARDRAGHTF
TRBV30,few,TRBJ2-1,.,TGTGCCTGGAGTGTAAGGGGGAATGAGCAGTTCTTC,CAWSVRGNEQFF
TRBV4-2,few,TRBJ2-7,TRBD2,TGTGCCAGCAGCCAAGAGGGAGGGGACTATGAGATGGAGCAGTACTTC,CASSQEGGDYEMEQYF
TRBV10-1,.,TRBJ1-2,TRBD1,TGCGCCAGCAGTTCGGGACAGGGAGACGGCTACACCTTC,CASSSGQGDGYTF
TRBV29-1,few,TRBJ1-2,.,TGCAGCGTTGAAGCCCTCGCTTATGGCTACACCTTC,CSVEALAYGYTF
TRBV4-2,few,TRBJ2-2,.,TGTGCCAGCAGCCCCATGGGAGCTGGGACCGGGGAGCTGTTTTTT,CASSPMGAGTGELFF
TRBV10-3,few,TRBJ1-5,.,TGTGCCATCAGTGGAGTGGAGCCGAGGCCCCAGCATTTT,CAISGVEPRPQHF
TRBV5-1,few,TRBJ1-1,.,TGCGCCAGCAGCTTGGCCCGGGATGGTATGAACACTGAAGCTTTCTTT,CASSLARDGMNTEAFF
TRBV29-1,few,TRBJ2-1,TRBD2,TGCAGCGTTGAAGATCGGCGGGGGACCGCTGACAATGAGCAGTTCTTC,CSVEDRRGTADNEQFF
TRBV5-6,few,TRBJ1-5,.,TGTGCCAGCAGTATGTCGGCAGGGGCAGGGAATCAGCCCCAGCATTTT,CASSMSAGAGNQPQHF
TRBV27,few,TRBJ2-3,.,TGTGCCAGCAAGCAGGGCGCGGGCACAGATACGCAGTATTTT,CASKQGAGTDTQYF
TRBV7-6,once,TRBJ2-5,.,TGTGCCAGCAGCTTAGCGGACCTAGCCAAAGAGACCCAGTACTTC,CASSLADLAKETQYF
TRBV28,few,TRBJ2-5,TRBD1,TGTGCCAGCACCTGGACAGGGAGAGAGACCCAGTACTTC,CASTWTGRETQYF
TRBV27,.,TRBJ1-1,.,TGTGCCAGCAGTAAGACACCGAACACTGAAGCTTTCTTT,CASSKTPNTEAFF
TRBV7-9,.,TRBJ1-3,.,TGTGCCAGCAGCGGTGAAGTCTCTGGAAACACCATATATTTT,CASSGEVSGNTIYF
TRBV5-4,once,TRBJ2-3,TRBD2,TGTGCCAGCAGCTGGGGCGAAAGCGGGGGGGCTGATACGCAGTATTTT,CASSWGESGGADTQYF
TRBV5-1,.,TRBJ2-6,.,TGCGCCAGCAGCTTGGCCGGCAGCTCTGGGGCCAACGTCCTGACTTTC,CASSLAGSSGANVLTF
TRBV5-1,few,TRBJ1-3,TRBD1,TGCGCCAGCAGCCCTGGGACAGCTACTGGAAACACCATATATTTT,CASSPGTATGNTIYF
TRBV25-1,.,TRBJ1-3,.,TGTGCCAGCAGATCACCGGGGTCTGGAAACACCATATATTTT,CASRSPGSGNTIYF
TRBV10-3,.,TRBJ1-6,TRBD1,TGTGCCATCAGTGAGGGACAGGGGATTTCACCCCTCCACTTT,CAISEGQGISPLHF
TRBV7-9,.,TRBJ1-3,TRBD1,TGTGCCAGCAGCGCTTACGGGACAGCCGGAAACACCATATATTTT,CASSAYGTAGNTIYF
TRBV30,few,TRBJ1-5,TRBD1,TGTGCCTGGACCCTTCAGGGGGGCAATCAGCCCCAGCATTTT,CAWTLQGGNQPQHF
TRBV2,.,TRBJ1-2,.,TGTGCCAGCAGCTTTGACGGCGTCATTGGCTACACCTTC,CASSFDGVIGYTF
TRBV6-5,.,TRBJ1-5,.,TGTGCCAGCAGCCGACAGTCTAATCAGCCCCAGCATTTT,CASSRQSNQPQHF
TRBV30,few,TRBJ2-7,.,TGTGCCTGGAGGACAGTCTCTGGGGAGCAGTACTTC,CAWRTVSGEQYF
TRBV7-3,.,TRBJ1-6,TRBD1,TGTGCCAGCAGCAACCCCGGGACAGAGAATTCACCCCTCCACTTT,CASSNPGTENSPLHF
TRBV5-1,.,TRBJ1-2,.,TGCGCCAGCAGCGTGGGACTGGCCGACTATGGCTACACCTTC,CASSVGLADYGYTF
TRBV30,few,TRBJ2-2,.,TGTGCCTGGACTCGGGGATCCCTGATGAACACCGGGGAGCTGTTTTTT,CAWTRGSLMNTGELFF
TRBV18,.,TRBJ1-2,.,TGTGCCAGCTCACCTAACCCGGCGGCCTATGGCTACACCTTC,CASSPNPAAYGYTF
TRBV18,few,TRBJ2-1,TRBD2,TGTGCCAGCTCACCACTGCTAGCGGGGGGGCCGGACAATGAGCAGTTCTTC,CASSPLLAGGPDNEQFF
TRBV7-6,.,TRBJ2-7,TRBD2,TGTGCCAGCAGCCTCGTAGGGGGACTAGCACCTTCCTACGAGCAGTACTTC,CASSLVGGLAPSYEQYF
TRBV30,few,TRBJ1-1,.,TGTGCCTGCCTAAGGGGATTTGAAGCTTTCTTT,CACLRGFEAFF
TRBV11-1,.,TRBJ2-5,.,TGTGCCAGCAGCCTTACGACGTATCCGATAAAGGAGACCCAGTACTTC,CASSLTTYPIKETQYF
TRBV5-1,.,TRBJ2-2,TRBD1,TGCGCCAGCAGCCCCCCGGGACAGGGCAACACCGGGGAGCTGTTTTTT,CASSPPGQGNTGELFF
TRBV7-9,few,TRBJ2-3,.,TGTGCCAGCAGCTTAGTGGCTGCTACAGATACGCAGTATTTT,CASSLVAATDTQYF
TRBV7-8,few,TRBJ1-5,TRBD1,TGTGCCAGCAGCTTAGGACAGGGCTCCCAGCCCCAGCATTTT,CASSLGQGSQPQHF
TRBV27,.,TRBJ2-6,.,TGTGCCAGCAGTTTATACTTGGTCTCTGGGGCCAACGTCCTGACTTTC,CASSLYLVSGANVLTF
TRBV5-1,few,TRBJ2-7,.,TGCGCCAGCAGCTACTCGACGGAGTACGAGCAGTACTTC,CASSYSTEYEQYF
TRBV23-1,.,TRBJ1-5,.,TGCGCCAGCCCTCAATCGACGCCTAAGGGACAGCCCCAGCATTTT,CASPQSTPKGQPQHF
TRBV7-9,.,TRBJ1-2,.,TGTGCCAGCAGCGGGGAGAACTATGGCTACACCTTC,CASSGENYGYTF
TRBV19,few,TRBJ1-1,TRBD1,TGTGCCAGTACCGCCCGGGACAGGTACACTGAAGCTTTCTTT,CASTARDRYTEAFF
TRBV6-5,few,TRBJ2-4,TRBD2,TGTGCCAGCAGTTACTCGCGGTCCGGGGGGAACATTCAGTACTTC,CASSYSRSGGNIQYF
TRBV10-3,.,TRBJ2-3,TRBD2,TGTGCCATCAGTACAGTGGAAGGGGGACTAGCGGGCACAGATGCGCAGTATTTT,CAISTVEGGLAGTDAQYF
TRBV5-1,few,TRBJ1-1,TRBD1,TGCGCCAGCAGCTTGGGGCAGGGGGTTGGCACTGAAGCTTTCTTT,CASSLGQGVGTEAFF
TRBV6-1,.,TRBJ1-5,.,TGTGCCAGCAGTGAAGCGGGACTGATTAATCAGCCCCAGCATTTT,CASSEAGLINQPQHF
TRBV19,few,TRBJ1-2,TRBD1,TGTGCCAGTAGTCCATGGTGGCAGGGGGCTAACTATGGCTACACCTTC,CASSPWWQGANYGYTF
TRBV20-1,.,TRBJ1-6,.,TGCAGTGCTAGCCGGAGTTCACCCCTCCACTTT,CSASRSSPLHF
TRBV5-1,.,TRBJ2-5,.,TGCGCCAGCAGCGTAATGGGACCATCGGAGACCCAGTACTTC,CASSVMGPSETQYF
TRBV29-1,few,TRBJ1-2,TRBD1,TGCAGCGTGATGGAGGGGGCATTATATGGCTACACCTTC,CSVMEGALYGYTF
TRBV7-2,few,TRBJ1-3,.,TGTGCCAGCAGCCCAACAGGGAGCTCTGGAAACACCATATATTTT,CASSPTGSSGNTIYF
TRBV6-5,.,TRBJ2-3,TRBD1,TGTGCCAGCAGCCCCGAATCAGGGGGAACAGATACGCAGTATTTT,CASSPESGGTDTQYF
TRBV28,.,TRBJ1-2,TRBD1,TGTGCCAGCAGTCAGACAGGGGGGAACTATGGCTACACCTTC,CASSQTGGNYGYTF